This TCR beta chain was identified during a study of T cells in Graves' hyperthyroidism and ophthalmopathy. Points from the study as a whole: Most thyroid clonotypes that were expanded above 0.001 also turned up in blood.

RNA transcripts gave rise to amplified TCR beta CDR3 regions. HTBI primers were used for first-round RT-PCR of the TCR CDR3. TCRdb re-analysed the multiplex PCR reads in MiXCR, keeping a single row per CDR3 protein. The data show a few hundred thousand distinct CDR3 sequences, roughly 46% seen once. The CDR3 has 14 residues. Germline CDR1 is LNHNV and CDR2 is YYDKDF (reference sequence). The V gene end was trimmed by 3 bases and the J gene end by 0 bases; junction bases not matched to a gene: 2. This clonotype showed up just once. No antigen is known for it. Graves' hyperthyroidism without ophthalmopathy progression within 18 months was termed stable. Patients aged 18 to 65 had newly diagnosed hyperthyroidism of under 2 months' duration.

The source material was peripheral blood or thyroid tissue (not recorded which). This chain joins TRBV15 and TRBJ2-7, with TRBD2 matching 7 bases. This receptor was taken from a woman younger than 35 with Graves' hyperthyroidism. In DNA form, the CDR3 reads TGTGCCACCAGCAGGGGCGGGAGCTCCTACGAGCAGTACTTC. Protein product: CATSRGGSSYEQYF. Complete variable domain (other parts from reference TRBV15 and TRBJ2-7): DAMVIQNPRYQVTQFGKPVTLSCSQTLNHNVMYWYQQKSSQAPKLLFHYYDKDFNNEADTPDNFQSRRPNTSFCFLDIRSPGLGDTAMYLCATSRGGSSYEQYFGPGTRLTVT.